Listed below are T cell receptor beta chains from one sample, sequenced in a study of T cells in Graves' hyperthyroidism and ophthalmopathy. One entry per CDR3 protein results from TCRdb running MiXCR on the multiplex PCR reads. The sample gives around 56,000 distinct CDR3 sequences, roughly 50% of which show up once; 9.5% to 15% is in the top ten. Sequenced input: blood. These receptors came from a woman in her twenties or thirties with Graves' ophthalmopathy. Both conserved end residues are trimmed from each CDR3. Size is stated for part of the rows, as once, few or many counts, or as a class when the clone is expanded.

>NA|TRBV5-1
ASSWDSSYGYT
>once|TRBV5-6
ASSSLTVYTNIEAF
>many|TRBV6-6
ASSYSRGSTSYEQY
>once|TRBV4-2
ASKMDTITGELF
>many|TRBV6-4
ASSDGQRSVNEQF
>NA|TRBV20-1
SAVRGSQPQY
>NA|TRBV27
ASSLFLAEVSSYEQY
>many|TRBV20-1
SAPADTGELF
>few|TRBV19
ATKGAGYT
>many|TRBV12-3/TRBV12-4
ASSLNRGGDSPLH
>NA|TRBV7-1
ASSSLGHSPYSNQPQH
>NA|TRBV3-1
ASSSARGYT
>NA|TRBV14
ASIESPYSGRGAKNIQY
>many|TRBV2
ASKVEGTGTEAF
>many|TRBV7-8
ASSLVGGGNQPQH
>many|TRBV20-1
SAITGRGYNEQF
>many|TRBV5-4
ASSARTAGEAF
>few|TRBV29-1
SILSRRTGKSGAF
>many|TRBV9
ASSQLPGLGVGEQY
>few|TRBV3-1
ASSQGVGGVDNSPLH
>many|TRBV12-3/TRBV12-4
ASGYRSQETQY
>NA|TRBV12-3/TRBV12-4
AGSETGRATEAF
>many|TRBV20-1
SARKDLASSAYEQY
>NA|TRBV5-4
ASSRDFLNTGELF
>many|TRBV6-5
ASSEGAYGYT
>many|TRBV9
ASSPPGAWANEQF
>NA|TRBV7-9
ASSGRGTGGNQPQH
>NA|TRBV7-3
ANSLTRLAGRGGANVLT
>NA|TRBV4-1
ASSPGTNTGELF
>NA|TRBV29-1
SVGTSGVTGETQY
>many|TRBV7-3
ASSLTGGDIQY
>few|TRBV4-1
ASSQSGLGGELF
>many|TRBV9
ASSVGGENYGYT
>NA|TRBV20-1
SASGLAGASDTQY
>many|TRBV30
AWSSTLGIYEQY
>NA|TRBV7-9
ASSLDVAGEGATQY
>many|TRBV4-1
ASSQERSTEAF
>many|TRBV3-1
ASSQFLDSHQPQH
>many|TRBV6-1
ASSEGGAHIQETQY
>NA|TRBV10-3
AINDRGGGNTEAF
>NA|TRBV6-1
ASSTGARDQEAQY
>medium-sized|TRBV10-3
AISDSRTLVSYEQY
>many|TRBV7-8
ASSVGTIQETQY
>many|TRBV14
ASSPWGRLDTQY
>NA|TRBV29-1
SAGRTPSDEQF
>NA|TRBV6-6
ASSSSGQGKTEAF
>NA|TRBV20-1
SARVSSSNNEKLF
>NA|TRBV9
ASSVAGAMGEQY
>many|TRBV7-9
ASSPGGGSLAYEQY
>medium-sized|TRBV29-1
SVDQTGLTGGYT
>NA|TRBV11-1
ASSFALAGDEQYYGYT